This T cell receptor beta chain comes out of a study of blood T cells in healthy people across ages. Findings and caveats of the study: A roughly linear fall in TCR beta diversity per million T cells was seen with increasing age.

This clonotype showed up many times. Its cognate antigen is unknown. Alongside a J-beta primer mix, a sample-barcoded 5' primer served in a second PCR lasting 7 to 11 cycles. A single record per CDR3 protein comes from TCRdb applying MiXCR to the 5' RACE reads. The table records 650,000 to 800,000 distinct CDR3 sequences, around 45% of them present only once. Per the germline V gene, CDR1 is DFQATT and CDR2 is SNEGSKA (reference sequence). The CDR3 extends over 17 amino acids. Trimming took 0 bases from V and 2 from J, leaving 19 bases between them. The chain combines TRBV20-1 with TRBJ1-1; TRBD1 is a possible D gene (6 bases). Input material: blood. This sequence was found in a man between 60 and 70 years old in good health. This CDR3 is CSARDQGPRGRNTEAFF. The CDR3 nucleotides are TGCAGTGCTAGAGATCAGGGGCCAAGGGGTAGAAACACTGAAGCTTTCTTT.